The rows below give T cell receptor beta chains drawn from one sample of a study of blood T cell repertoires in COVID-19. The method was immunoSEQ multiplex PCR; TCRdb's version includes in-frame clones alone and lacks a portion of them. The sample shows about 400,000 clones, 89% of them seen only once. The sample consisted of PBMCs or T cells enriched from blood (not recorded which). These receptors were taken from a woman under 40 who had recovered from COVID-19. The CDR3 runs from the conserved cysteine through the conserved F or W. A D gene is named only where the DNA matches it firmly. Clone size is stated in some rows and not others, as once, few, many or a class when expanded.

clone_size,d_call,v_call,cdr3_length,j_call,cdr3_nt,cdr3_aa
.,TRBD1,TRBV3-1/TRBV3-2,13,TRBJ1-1,TGTGCCAGCAGCCAAGGGACAGGGGATGAAGCTTTCTTT,CASSQGTGDEAFF
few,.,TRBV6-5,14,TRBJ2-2,TGTGCCAGCACCTATCAGCGGAACACCGGGGAGCTGTTTTTT,CASTYQRNTGELFF
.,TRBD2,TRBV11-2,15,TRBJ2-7,TGTGCCAGCAGCCAGACTAGCGGGAGGGCTGACGAGCAGTACTTC,CASSQTSGRADEQYF
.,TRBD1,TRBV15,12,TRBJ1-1,TGTGCCACCAGCAGACTAGGGGGCGAAGCTTTCTTT,CATSRLGGEAFF
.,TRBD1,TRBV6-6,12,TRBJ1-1,TGTGCCAGCATCGAAGGACAGGAGGAAGCTTTCTTT,CASIEGQEEAFF
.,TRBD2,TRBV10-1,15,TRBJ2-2,TGCGCCAGCAGTGATGAGCGGGATCGGACCGGGGAGCTGTTTTTT,CASSDERDRTGELFF
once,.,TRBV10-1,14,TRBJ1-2,TGCGCCAGCAGTGAGTCGAGTCGCACCAATGGCTACACCTTC,CASSESSRTNGYTF
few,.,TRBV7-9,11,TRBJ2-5,TGTGCCAGCAGCTCAGGAGAGACCCAGTACTTC,CASSSGETQYF
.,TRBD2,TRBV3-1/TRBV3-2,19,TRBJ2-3,TGTGCCAGCAGCCTTAGACTAGCGGGAGTGGGGAGTAGGACAGATACGCAGTATTTT,CASSLRLAGVGSRTDTQYF
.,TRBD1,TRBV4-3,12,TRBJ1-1,TGCGCCAGCAGCCTGACAGGGACTGAAGCTTTCTTT,CASSLTGTEAFF
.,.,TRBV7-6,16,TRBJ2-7,TGTGCCAGCTCTAGGTTTATTGGGGGCGCGGCCTACGAGCAGTACTTC,CASSRFIGGAAYEQYF
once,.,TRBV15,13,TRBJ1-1,TGTGCCACTTCCATGACAGAGAACACTGAAGCTTTCTTT,CATSMTENTEAFF
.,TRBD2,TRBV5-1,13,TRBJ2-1,TGCGCCAGCAGCCCGACTAGCGCCAATGAGCAGTTCTTC,CASSPTSANEQFF
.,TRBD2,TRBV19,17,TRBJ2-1,TGTGCCAGTAGTTTGTTAGCGGGGGGGGTAACCTACAATGAGCAGTTCTTC,CASSLLAGGVTYNEQFF
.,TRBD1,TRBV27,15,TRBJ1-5,TGTGCCAGCAGTCCCGGGACAGGGGCTAGTCAGCCCCAGCATTTT,CASSPGTGASQPQHF
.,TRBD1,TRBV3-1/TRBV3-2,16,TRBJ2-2,TGTGCCAGCAGCTACTGGGGACAGGGGAGTACCGGGGAGCTGTTTTTT,CASSYWGQGSTGELFF